The present T cell receptor (beta chain) was sequenced within a study of CD8+ T cells in alopecia areata. Reverse transcribed after extraction, RNA yielded cDNA as the sequencing template. Only in-frame clones appear in the TCRdb table, and some are missing; sequencing was by immunoSEQ multiplex PCR. The data hold fewer than 110,000 clones, with roughly 60% observed a single time. Sample treatment: oral pan-JAK inhibitor, 5-10 mg twice daily. V lost 4 bases and J lost 10; bases outside the gene matches: 7. In germline, CDR1 is PRHDT, CDR2 FYEKMQ (reference sequence). This CDR3 comprises 14 residues. The TCR comes from a human donor with alopecia areata. The sample was CD8+ T cells sorted from blood, taken at approximately week 56, from a patient treated with tofacitinib. The chain has TRBV13 and TRBJ1-6; 7 bases map to TRBD1. CDR3 protein: CASSSTGRGSPLHF. The CDR3 DNA reads TGTGCCAGCAGCTCGACAGGGAGAGGATCACCCCTCCACTTT.